The 25 T cell receptor beta chains in this list originate from one sample, sequenced in a study of blood T cell repertoires in COVID-19 (dated by TCRdb to 2019 to 2021). Library preparation was by the immunoSEQ multiplex PCR assay. TCRdb's version of the immuneACCESS table is confined to in-frame rearrangements and falls short of the full clone set. An unresolved V gene accounts for under half of the shortfall where checked; the remainder is of unknown origin. Within this sample are just over 95,000 clones, with around 80% of them counted one time only. The ten most abundant clones make up around 18% of the sample. The sample comprised peripheral blood. All receptors come from a man older than 75 with acute or convalescent COVID-19.

The DNA for the CDR3 is TGTGCCAGCAGCTCAACTACAAACATTCAGTACTTC. It encodes CASSSTTNIQYF. The chain is built from TRBV7-2 and TRBJ2-4; no clear D. This CDR3 spans 12 amino acids. Germline V gene data show CDR1 as SGHTA and CDR2 as FQGNSA. V was cut by 4 bases and J by 6 bases, with 7 bases left in between.

The V and J genes are TRBV28 and TRBJ1-4; D remains ambiguous. Germline V CDR1 and CDR2: MDHEN, SYDVKM. Deletions cut 5 bases from V and 8 bases from J, with 18 bases between. The CDR3 is 15 residues long. Here the CDR3 reads CASSPPLPEEEKLFF. In nucleotides, the CDR3 is TGTGCCAGCAGTCCCCCCCTGCCAGAGGAAGAAAAACTGTTTTTT.

The chain couples TRBV6-5 to TRBJ2-7; D may be TRBD1 (6 bases). The length of the CDR3 is 14 residues. Trimming left V 7 bases short and J 4 bases short, with 17 bases between. Germline V lookup: CDR1 MNHEY, CDR2 SVGAGI. This CDR3 reads CASTSITGSYEQYF. CDR3 in DNA: TGTGCCAGCACCTCAATTACAGGGTCTTACGAGCAGTACTTC.

The chain joins TRBV5-1 to TRBJ2-3, with 9 bases that match TRBD1. V trimming: 5 bases; J trimming: 1 base; junction bases outside the gene matches: 14. Germline V gives CDR1 SGHRS, CDR2 YFSETQ. CDR3 size: 18 residues. CDR3 sequence: CASSPDRQGDLGTDTQYF. The CDR3 DNA follows: TGCGCCAGCAGTCCCGACCGACAGGGGGACCTAGGCACAGATACGCAGTATTTT.

This clone was seen once. The chain uses TRBV11-2 and TRBJ2-7; D not certain. Looked up from germline, CDR1 is SGHAT and CDR2 is FQNNGV. The length of the CDR3 is 15 residues. Trimming removed 5 bases from V and 2 bases from J, with 16 bases in between. The CDR3 nucleotides are TGTGCCAGCAGCCCACGGCTGCGAACAGCCTACGAGCAGTACTTC. This translates into CASSPRLRTAYEQYF. Using reference TRBV11-2 and TRBJ2-7 for the parts outside the CDR3, the full variable domain is EAGVAQSPRYKIIEKRQSVAFWCNPISGHATLYWYQQILGQGPKLLIQFQNNGVVDDSQLPKDRFSAERLKGVDSTLKIQPAKLEDSAVYLCASSPRLRTAYEQYFGPGTRLTVT.

This chain links TRBV18 with TRBJ1-1, with 7 bases fitting TRBD1. Unmatched junction bases numbered 7, after V lost 3 bases and J lost 3 bases. Germline assignment: CDR1 KGHSH and CDR2 LQKENI. This CDR3 has 15 residues. CDR3 region: CASSPPRQGYTEAFF. For the CDR3, the DNA is TGTGCCAGCTCACCCCCAAGACAGGGCTACACTGAAGCTTTCTTT.

The rearrangement uses TRBV3-1 (or the pseudogene TRBV3-2) and TRBJ1-1; D possibly corresponds to TRBD1 (5 bases). CDR3 size: 16 residues. V was pared by 5 bases and J by 3 bases, with 19 bases between. Germline lookup yields CDR1 LGHDT and CDR2 YNNKEL (reference sequence). CDR3 amino acids: CASSIRAGVIYTEAFF. Written as DNA, the CDR3 is TGTGCCAGCAGCATCAGGGCAGGTGTGATTTACACTGAAGCTTTCTTT.

V usage is TRBV21-1 and J usage is TRBJ2-7; the D segment call TRBD1 is taken from the table without a DNA check. TRBV21-1 is a known pseudogene. This CDR3 contains 15 residues. CDR3 amino acids: CASSALQGGKLEQYF. In nucleotides, the CDR3 is TGTGCCAGCAGCGCCTTACAGGGGGGAAAATTGGAGCAGTACTTC.

The rearrangement joins TRBV28 to TRBJ1-5; D possibly corresponds to TRBD1 (5 bases). V gave up 9 bases and J gave up 6 bases, with 18 bases separating them. The CDR3 runs 14 residues. Germline loops: CDR1 MDHEN, CDR2 SYDVKM. The CDR3 protein is CASALDNRGQPQHF. CDR3 nucleotides: TGTGCCAGTGCCCTCGACAATAGGGGTCAGCCCCAGCATTTT.

V gene TRBV4-1 combines with J gene TRBJ2-1; weak D call: TRBD2 (5 bases). This CDR3 is 16 amino acids long. The germline V and J ends were trimmed by 0 bases and 1 base, with 10 bases remaining between them. Germline V gives CDR1 MGHRA, CDR2 YSYEKL. As DNA, the CDR3 is TGCGCCAGCAGCCAAGAGGGAGCGGTATCCTACAATGAGCAGTTCTTC. Amino acids: CASSQEGAVSYNEQFF.

The table lists this clone with a count of one. The chain uses TRBV18 and TRBJ2-3; 10 positions match TRBD1. The CDR3 extends over 14 amino acids. The J segment lost 6 bases and the V segment lost 2 bases, leaving 2 bases of the junction unmatched. Germline values: CDR1 KGHSH, CDR2 LQKENI. The CDR3 is CASSPGTGVDTQYF. The DNA of the CDR3 is TGTGCCAGCTCACCAGGGACAGGGGTTGATACGCAGTATTTT.

A single count supports this clone. The CDR3 sequence is CAISAVGGGYNEQFF. DNA of the CDR3: TGTGCCATCAGTGCAGTCGGGGGGGGTTACAATGAGCAGTTCTTC. This rearrangement joins TRBV10-3 to TRBJ2-1; 8 bases line up with TRBD2. There are 15 residues in the CDR3. CDR1 and CDR2 from the germline V gene are ENHRY and SYGVKD. V was pared by 4 bases and J by 4 bases, with 6 bases of the junction left unmatched.

The rearrangement links TRBV18 to TRBJ2-7, with a possible D match to TRBD2 (5 bases). V gave up 3 bases and J gave up 6 bases, with 12 bases separating them. CDR1 and CDR2 (germline): KGHSH, LQKENI. CDR3 size: 13 residues. CDR3 residues: CASSPGPGSEQYF. The CDR3 nucleotides read TGTGCCAGCTCACCCGGCCCGGGGTCCGAGCAGTACTTC.

V is TRBV7-2 and J is TRBJ1-5; no firm D call. Germline loops: CDR1 SGHTA, CDR2 FQGNSA. The CDR3 runs 13 residues. Trimming stripped 4 bases from V and 2 bases from J, with 6 bases between. Here the CDR3 reads CASSYSRNQPQHF. The CDR3 nucleotides are TGTGCCAGCAGCTATAGCCGCAATCAGCCCCAGCATTTT.

This clone appeared a single time. The chain is built from TRBV5-4 and TRBJ1-2, with D hard to call. Trimming shortened V by 0 bases and J by 0 bases, and 9 bases separated the two germline ends. The CDR3 sequence is 15 residues long. Germline values: CDR1 SGHNT, CDR2 YYREEE (reference sequence). CDR3 DNA sequence: TGTGCCAGCAGCTTGGCCAGGCCAGCTAACTATGGCTACACCTTC. It yields the protein CASSLARPANYGYTF.

V gene TRBV5-6 combines with J gene TRBJ2-2; 8 nucleotides match TRBD1. V was clipped by 3 bases and J by 2 bases; unmatched bases: 6. Germline V gene lookup returns CDR1 SGHDT and CDR2 YYEEEE. This CDR3 region has 16 residues. The CDR3 reads CASSWGTGPNTGELFF. CDR3 DNA sequence: TGTGCCAGCAGCTGGGGGACAGGCCCTAACACCGGGGAGCTGTTTTTT. Complete variable domain (other parts from reference TRBV5-6 and TRBJ2-2): DAGVTQSPTHLIKTRGQQVTLRCSPKSGHDTVSWYQQALGQGPQFIFQYYEEEERQRGNFPDRFSGHQFPNYSSELNVNALLLGDSALYLCASSWGTGPNTGELFFGEGSRLTVL.

The V and J genes are TRBV11-3 and TRBJ2-1; TRBD2 matches 10 bases. Per germline, CDR1 SGHNT and CDR2 YENEEA. There are 15 residues in the CDR3. The V segment lost 5 bases and the J segment 2 bases; nucleotides outside the gene matches: 3. CDR3 amino acids: CASSLSGGPYNEQFF. CDR3 coding DNA: TGTGCCAGCAGCCTTAGCGGGGGGCCCTACAATGAGCAGTTCTTC.

The chain carries TRBV27 and TRBJ2-7; the match to TRBD1 covers 9 bases. V dropped 5 bases and J dropped 4; count of bases not matched to a gene: 6. The CDR3 is 14 residues long. The germline V gene encodes CDR1 MNHEY and CDR2 SMNVEV (reference sequence). This CDR3 is CASSPRGQGYEQYF. The CDR3 region has the DNA TGTGCCAGCAGTCCCCGCGGACAGGGGTACGAGCAGTACTTC.

J is TRBJ2-7 and V is TRBV28, with 9 bases matching TRBD1. CDR1 and CDR2 from the germline V gene are MDHEN and SYDVKM. V lost 4 bases, J lost 2 bases, and 6 bases stayed unmatched. The CDR3 extends over 15 amino acids. This CDR3 is CASSSVRTGAYEQYF. As DNA, the CDR3 is TGTGCCAGCAGTTCGGTCAGGACAGGGGCCTACGAGCAGTACTTC. Combining the CDR3 with reference TRBV28 and TRBJ2-7 gives the whole variable domain DVKVTQSSRYLVKRTGEKVFLECVQDMDHENMFWYRQDPGLGLRLIYFSYDVKMKEKGDIPEGYSVSREKKERFSLILESASTNQTSMYLCASSSVRTGAYEQYFGPGTRLTVT.

V gene TRBV5-6 combines with J gene TRBJ1-5, with D possibly TRBD1 on 6 matching bases. Germline CDR1 reads SGHDT; CDR2 reads YYEEEE. The length of the CDR3 is 14 residues. Trimming cost V 4 bases and J 3 bases, with 11 bases left between them. CDR3 DNA: TGTGCCAGCAGCCTTGACAGGCACAATCAGCCCCAGCATTTT. Translating gives CASSLDRHNQPQHF. Filled out from reference TRBV5-6 and TRBJ1-5, the complete variable domain reads DAGVTQSPTHLIKTRGQQVTLRCSPKSGHDTVSWYQQALGQGPQFIFQYYEEEERQRGNFPDRFSGHQFPNYSSELNVNALLLGDSALYLCASSLDRHNQPQHFGDGTRLSIL.

The rearrangement joins TRBV6-5 to TRBJ2-6; D possibly corresponds to TRBD1 (5 bases). CDR1 is MNHEY and CDR2 is SVGAGI in the germline V gene. The CDR3 loop spans 14 amino acids. The germline V and J ends were trimmed by 5 bases and 2 bases, with 7 bases remaining between them. CDR3 residues: CASSRTPGANVLTF. Here the CDR3 DNA reads TGTGCCAGCAGTCGGACACCTGGGGCCAACGTCCTGACTTTC.

The chain has TRBV19 and TRBJ1-1; unclear D gene. V dropped 7 bases and J dropped 1 base, with 13 bases sitting between them. Germline CDR1 and CDR2: LNHDA and SQIVND (reference sequence). The CDR3 covers 14 residues. CDR3 amino acids: CASTAQRANTEAFF. In DNA, the CDR3 is TGTGCCAGTACCGCTCAGCGGGCGAACACTGAAGCTTTCTTT.

This chain uses TRBV30 with TRBJ2-3; TRBD2 is a possible D gene (5 bases). Trimming stripped 0 bases from V and 5 bases from J, with 15 bases between. The CDR3 length is 15 residues. The V gene's germline CDR1 is GTSNPN and CDR2 SVGIG (reference sequence). The CDR3 region is CAWSVQRRAEDTQYF. Written as DNA, the CDR3 is TGTGCCTGGAGTGTACAACGGCGGGCAGAAGATACGCAGTATTTT.

The V call is TRBV6-5, the J call TRBJ1-1; 7 bases match TRBD1. Trimming cost V 5 bases and J 5 bases; bases outside gene matches: 5. CDR1 and CDR2 from the germline V gene are MNHEY and SVGAGI. CDR3 length: 13 amino acids. The DNA of the CDR3 is TGTGCCAGCAGTCAAACAGGGGAGACTGAAGCTTTCTTT. It encodes CASSQTGETEAFF.

The chain carries TRBV7-2 and TRBJ1-1, with D perhaps TRBD1 (6 bases). The CDR3 consists of 13 residues. V dropped 3 bases and J dropped 3 bases, with 8 bases sitting between them. From germline, CDR1 is SGHTA and CDR2 FQGNSA. The CDR3 reads CASSFGQYTEAFF. CDR3 coding DNA: TGTGCCAGCAGCTTCGGACAGTACACTGAAGCTTTCTTT.